Detailed here is one T cell receptor beta chain. It lacks a known antigen. No base qualities exist here, and no much larger clone lies one base off it. This sample was included in a study of cytotoxic CD8 clonotypes in ibrutinib-treated CLL (dated by TCRdb to the early 2020s). With regard to the full study: The cohort was composed of ten to eleven relapsed/refractory and about 15 treatment-naive patients; IGHV unmutated status was identified in 17 patients. Samples at response were collected after a median of about 12 months of treatment, with a range of about 6 to 36 months. Every remission and progressive disease sample was obtained while ibrutinib was still being received by the patients. Cryopreserved peripheral blood mononuclear cells were obtained prior to treatment, at the time of response, and at either disease progression or sustained remission. Partial responses were observed in some 24 patients and complete responses in 2; after a median follow-up of roughly 72 months, remission was maintained in approximately 14 patients and progression was observed in roughly 12. Longitudinal samples were available for 26 of the 86 trial participants. An average of 255,043 productive templates and 94,082 productive rearrangements was obtained per sample. Overall study outcomes, separate from this receptor: Public clonotypes were rare and either shrank or stayed stable during treatment, and the rise in clonality at ibrutinib response reflected expansion of private clonotypes. Clonality increased at ibrutinib response, stayed stable in sustained remission, and fell back toward baseline at progression. Lymph node repertoires were not examined, and the timing of sampling was not matched between patients in sustained remission and those whose disease progressed. At baseline, clonality was higher than in age-matched healthy donors and showed a strong correlation with circulating CD8+ T-cell counts.

Counted from cysteine to phenylalanine, this CDR3 has 15 amino acids. Only the CDR3 DNA is retained, 45 bases long and in frame from the first base. Clipping removes 5 bases from V and 7 bases from J, with 11 as the unmatched junction base count. The germline V gene yields SGHAT for CDR1 and FQNNGV for CDR2. This specimen's time point label, interpreted: around 2 years on ibrutinib. Roughly 1.9 micrograms of genomic DNA were extracted from cryopreserved PBMCs for TCR beta library preparation. High-throughput TCR beta sequencing was performed on longitudinal blood samples from CLL patients receiving ibrutinib monotherapy. The patients took part in an open-label, single-center phase 2 trial of ibrutinib monotherapy. A MiSeq instrument was used for deep resolution sequencing, which targeted depths ranging from 1 in 1 million up to 1 in 200,000 T cells, with coverage averaging 10x for each clonotype. The immunoSEQ hsTCRB Kit was used to generate the TCR beta libraries. The published analysis was carried out like this. The data were analyzed with ImmunoSEQ Analyzer and ImmunoSEQ Data Assistant, and V, D and J gene assignments followed IMGT definitions. Clonality was computed as one minus normalized Shannon entropy of productive rearrangement frequencies, ranging from 0 to 1. Only overrepresented clonotypes making up at least 0.05% of each patient's repertoire were included in the public clonotype analysis. Approximately 14 age-matched healthy donor repertoires from immuneACCESS were used as controls for clonality. Not all clones reach the TCRdb copy of this immuneACCESS table, which keeps in-frame sequences only. Checked studies attribute under half of the gap to unresolved V genes and leave the rest unexplained. V and J calls and clone size are as listed in that table; D and trimming were resolved from the DNA. This sample is represented by 100,000 to 150,000 clones; around 85% of them were singletons. The ten most abundant clones make up about 2.1% of the sample.

The TCR originated in a human donor with chronic lymphocytic leukemia. The source material was PBMCs, sampled after 24 months of ibrutinib treatment. The V and J genes are TRBV11-2 and TRBJ2-1, with 7 middle bases fitting TRBD2. The nucleotide sequence is TGTGCCAGCAGCCGGGTGGGAGGGGAATATAATGAGCAGTTCTTC. Translated, it reads CASSRVGGEYNEQFF.